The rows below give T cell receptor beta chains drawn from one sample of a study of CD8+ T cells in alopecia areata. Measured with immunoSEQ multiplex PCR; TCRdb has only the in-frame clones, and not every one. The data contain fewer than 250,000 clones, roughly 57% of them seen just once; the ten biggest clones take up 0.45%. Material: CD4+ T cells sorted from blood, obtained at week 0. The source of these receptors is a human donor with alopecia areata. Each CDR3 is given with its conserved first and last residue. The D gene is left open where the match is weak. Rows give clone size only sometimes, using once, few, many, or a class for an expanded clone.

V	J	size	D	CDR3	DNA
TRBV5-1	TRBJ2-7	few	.	CASSLAYEQYF	TGCGCCAGCAGCTTAGCCTACGAGCAGTACTTC
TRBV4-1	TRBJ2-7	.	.	CASTGDLGYEQYF	TGCGCCAGCACCGGGGACCTCGGATACGAGCAGTACTTC
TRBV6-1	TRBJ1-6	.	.	CASVEGSSIQPLHF	TGTGCCAGCGTAGAGGGATCAAGTATTCAACCCCTCCACTTT
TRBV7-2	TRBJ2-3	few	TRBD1	CASTSRGGRGDTQYF	TGTGCCAGCACCTCCCGAGGGGGCCGTGGAGATACGCAGTATTTT
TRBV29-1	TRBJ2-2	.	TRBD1	CSVERTGGGELFF	TGCAGCGTCGAAAGGACAGGGGGAGGGGAGCTGTTTTTT
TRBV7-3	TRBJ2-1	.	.	CASSAGPEQFF	TGTGCCAGCAGCGCAGGACCAGAGCAGTTCTTC
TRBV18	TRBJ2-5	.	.	CASSRGQMKETQYF	TGTGCCAGCTCCCGTGGACAGATGAAAGAGACCCAGTACTTC
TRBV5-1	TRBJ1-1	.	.	CASSGDTEAFF	TGCGCCAGCAGCGGGGACACTGAAGCTTTCTTT
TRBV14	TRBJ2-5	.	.	CASSPGAAETQYF	TGTGCCAGCAGCCCGGGGGCAGCAGAGACCCAGTACTTC
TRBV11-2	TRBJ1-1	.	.	CASSLDGGRGKNTEAFF	TGTGCCAGCAGCTTAGATGGAGGGAGGGGAAAGAACACTGAAGCTTTCTTT
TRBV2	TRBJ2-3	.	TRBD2	CATGTNTDTQYF	TGTGCCACCGGGACTAACACAGATACGCAGTATTTT
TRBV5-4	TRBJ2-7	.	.	CASSPWDEQYF	TGTGCCAGCAGCCCGTGGGACGAGCAGTACTTC
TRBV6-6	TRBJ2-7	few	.	CASSGTELYEQYF	TGTGCCAGCAGTGGGACCGAGCTATACGAGCAGTACTTC
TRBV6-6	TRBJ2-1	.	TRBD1	CASTETGGTEQFF	TGTGCCAGCACCGAGACAGGGGGCACTGAGCAGTTCTTC
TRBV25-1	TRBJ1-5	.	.	CASSPWSSNQPQHF	TGTGCCAGCAGTCCCTGGAGTAGCAATCAGCCCCAGCATTTT
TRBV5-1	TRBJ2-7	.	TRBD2	CASSLAQSLAGVAGEQYF	TGCGCCAGCAGCTTGGCCCAATCACTAGCGGGGGTTGCGGGCGAGCAGTACTTC
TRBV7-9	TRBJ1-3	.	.	CASSFSGQHSGNTIYF	TGTGCCAGCAGCTTCAGCGGACAGCACTCTGGAAACACCATATATTTT
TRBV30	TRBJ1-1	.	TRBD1	CAWGQARTEAFF	TGTGCCTGGGGACAGGCCCGCACTGAAGCTTTCTTT
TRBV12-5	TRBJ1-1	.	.	CASSGRMNTEAFF	TGTGCTAGCTCCGGACGGATGAACACTGAAGCTTTCTTT
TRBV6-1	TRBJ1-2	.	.	CASSEAHGIGGYGYTF	TGTGCCAGCAGTGAAGCGCACGGAATCGGTGGCTATGGCTACACCTTC
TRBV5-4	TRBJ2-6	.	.	CASSPRTSLLRSGANVLTF	TGTGCCAGCAGCCCGCGAACGAGTCTGCTGCGCTCTGGGGCCAACGTCCTGACTTTC
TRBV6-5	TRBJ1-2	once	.	CASGGVTGSGGYTF	TGTGCCAGCGGGGGGGTTACAGGGAGCGGTGGCTACACCTTC
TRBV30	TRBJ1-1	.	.	CAWSSGRATEAFF	TGTGCCTGGAGTTCTGGAAGGGCAACTGAAGCTTTCTTT
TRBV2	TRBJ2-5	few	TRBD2	CASSGLAGVQETQYF	TGTGCCAGCAGTGGACTAGCGGGGGTTCAAGAGACCCAGTACTTC
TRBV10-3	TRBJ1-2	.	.	CAVGDYGYTF	TGTGCCGTCGGGGACTATGGCTACACCTTC